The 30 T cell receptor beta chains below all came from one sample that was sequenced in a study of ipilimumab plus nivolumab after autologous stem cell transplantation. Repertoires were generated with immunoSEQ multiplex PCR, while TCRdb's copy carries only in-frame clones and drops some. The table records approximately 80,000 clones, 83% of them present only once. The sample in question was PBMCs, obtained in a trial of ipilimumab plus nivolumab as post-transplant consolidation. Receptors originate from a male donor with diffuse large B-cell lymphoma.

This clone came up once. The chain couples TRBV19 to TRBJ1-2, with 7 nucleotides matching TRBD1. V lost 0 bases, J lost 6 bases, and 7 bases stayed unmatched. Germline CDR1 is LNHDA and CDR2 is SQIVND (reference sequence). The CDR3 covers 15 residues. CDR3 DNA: TGTGCCAGTAGTATAGATGTCGACAGGGCGGATGGCTACACCTTC. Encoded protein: CASSIDVDRADGYTF.

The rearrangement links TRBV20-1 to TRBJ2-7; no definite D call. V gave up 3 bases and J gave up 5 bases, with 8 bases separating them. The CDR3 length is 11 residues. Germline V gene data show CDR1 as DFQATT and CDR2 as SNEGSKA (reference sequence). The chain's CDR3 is CSASIAHEQYF. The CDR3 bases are TGCAGTGCTAGTATAGCTCACGAGCAGTACTTC.

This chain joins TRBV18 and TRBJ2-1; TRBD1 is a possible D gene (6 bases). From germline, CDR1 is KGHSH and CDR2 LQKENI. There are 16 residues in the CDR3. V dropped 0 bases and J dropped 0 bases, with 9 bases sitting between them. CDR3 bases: TGTGCCAGCTCACCACCGGGACAATCCTCCTACAATGAGCAGTTCTTC. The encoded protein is CASSPPGQSSYNEQFF.

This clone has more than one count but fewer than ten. The CDR3 spells CASSETGSYEQYF. DNA of the CDR3: TGCGCCAGCAGTGAAACAGGGAGCTACGAGCAGTACTTC. The chain links TRBV10-1 to TRBJ2-7, with D maybe TRBD1 (6 bases). Trimming took off 3 bases at V and 3 bases at J, with 9 bases between the two ends. The CDR3 is made up of 13 amino acids. In germline, CDR1 is WNHNN, CDR2 SYGVQD (reference sequence).

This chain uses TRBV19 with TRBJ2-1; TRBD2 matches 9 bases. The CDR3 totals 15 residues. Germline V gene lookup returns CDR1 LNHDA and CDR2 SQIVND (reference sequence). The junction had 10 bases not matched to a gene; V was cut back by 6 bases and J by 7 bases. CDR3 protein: CASSARGAGGNEQFF. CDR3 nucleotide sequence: TGTGCCAGTAGCGCGCGGGGAGCGGGGGGAAATGAGCAGTTCTTC.

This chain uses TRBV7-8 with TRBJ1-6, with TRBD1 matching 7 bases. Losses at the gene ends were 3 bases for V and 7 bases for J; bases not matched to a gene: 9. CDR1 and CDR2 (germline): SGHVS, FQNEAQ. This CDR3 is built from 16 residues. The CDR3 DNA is TGTGCCAGCAGCTTCTCGCGACAGGGTAGGAATTCACCCCTCCACTTT. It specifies CASSFSRQGRNSPLHF.

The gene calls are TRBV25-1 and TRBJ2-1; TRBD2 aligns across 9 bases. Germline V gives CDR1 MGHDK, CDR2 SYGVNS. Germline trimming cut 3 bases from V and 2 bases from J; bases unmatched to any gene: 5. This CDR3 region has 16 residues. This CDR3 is CASSDLAGTAYNEQFF. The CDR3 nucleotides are TGTGCCAGCAGTGATCTAGCGGGGACCGCCTACAATGAGCAGTTCTTC.

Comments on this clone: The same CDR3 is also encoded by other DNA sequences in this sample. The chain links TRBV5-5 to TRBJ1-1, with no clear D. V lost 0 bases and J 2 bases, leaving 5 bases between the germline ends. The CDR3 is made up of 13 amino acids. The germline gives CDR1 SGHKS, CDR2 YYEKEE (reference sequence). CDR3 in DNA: TGTGCCAGCAGCTTGGGGGCAAACACTGAAGCTTTCTTT. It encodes CASSLGANTEAFF.

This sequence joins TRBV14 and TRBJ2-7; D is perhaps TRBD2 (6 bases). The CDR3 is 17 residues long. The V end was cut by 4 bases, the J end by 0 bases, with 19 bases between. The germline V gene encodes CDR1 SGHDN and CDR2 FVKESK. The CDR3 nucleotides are TGTGCCAGCAGCCGCTTGACGGCGGGATCGTTCTCCTACGAGCAGTACTTC. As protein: CASSRLTAGSFSYEQYF.

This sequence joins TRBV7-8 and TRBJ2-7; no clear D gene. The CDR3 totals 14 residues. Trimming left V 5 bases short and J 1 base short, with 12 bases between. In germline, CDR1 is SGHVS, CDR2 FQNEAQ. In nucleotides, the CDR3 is TGTGCCAGCAGCGAGGACGGTTTATCCTACGAGCAGTACTTC. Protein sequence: CASSEDGLSYEQYF.

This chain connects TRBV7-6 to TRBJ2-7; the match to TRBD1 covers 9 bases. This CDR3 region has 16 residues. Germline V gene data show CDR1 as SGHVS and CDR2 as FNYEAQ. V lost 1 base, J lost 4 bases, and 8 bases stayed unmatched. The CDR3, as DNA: TGTGCCAGCAGCTTAGGAGCCGGGACAGGGACTTACGAGCAGTACTTC. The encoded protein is CASSLGAGTGTYEQYF.

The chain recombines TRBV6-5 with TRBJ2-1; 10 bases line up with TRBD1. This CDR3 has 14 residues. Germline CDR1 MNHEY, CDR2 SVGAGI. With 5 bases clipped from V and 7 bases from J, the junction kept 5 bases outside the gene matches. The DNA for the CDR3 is TGTGCCAGCAGTACGACAGGGGGCAGGAATGAGCAGTTCTTC. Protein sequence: CASSTTGGRNEQFF.

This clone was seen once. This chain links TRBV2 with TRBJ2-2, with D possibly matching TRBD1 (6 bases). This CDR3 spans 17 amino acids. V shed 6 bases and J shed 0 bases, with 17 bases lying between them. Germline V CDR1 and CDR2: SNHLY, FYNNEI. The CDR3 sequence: CASRGSNRDTNTGELFF. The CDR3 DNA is TGTGCCAGCAGGGGTTCTAACAGGGACACGAACACCGGGGAGCTGTTTTTT. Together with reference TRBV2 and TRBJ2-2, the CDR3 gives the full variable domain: EPEVTQTPSHQVTQMGQEVILRCVPISNHLYFYWYRQILGQKVEFLVSFYNNEISEKSEIFDDQFSVERPDGSNFTLKIRSTKLEDSAMYFCASRGSNRDTNTGELFFGEGSRLTVL.

The CDR3 coding sequence is TGTGCCAGCAGCTCCCAGGTAGCGGGGCAATACGAGCAGTACTTC. This codes for CASSSQVAGQYEQYF. The chain is built from TRBV5-4 and TRBJ2-7; 8 nucleotides agree with TRBD2. V was clipped by 3 bases and J by 4 bases; unmatched bases: 9. From germline, CDR1 is SGHNT and CDR2 YYREEE (reference sequence). The CDR3 extends over 15 amino acids.

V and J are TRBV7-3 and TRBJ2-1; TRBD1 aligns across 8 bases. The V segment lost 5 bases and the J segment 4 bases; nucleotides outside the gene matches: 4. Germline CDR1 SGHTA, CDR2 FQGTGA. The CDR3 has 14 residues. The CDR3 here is CASSRTGSYNEQFF. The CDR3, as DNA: TGTGCCAGCAGCCGGACAGGGTCTTACAATGAGCAGTTCTTC.

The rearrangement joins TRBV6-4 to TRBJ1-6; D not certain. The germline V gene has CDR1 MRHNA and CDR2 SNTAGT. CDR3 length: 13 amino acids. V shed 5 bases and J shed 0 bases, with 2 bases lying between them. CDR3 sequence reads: CASSPSYNSPLHF. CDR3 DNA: TGTGCCAGCAGTCCCTCCTATAATTCACCCCTCCACTTT.

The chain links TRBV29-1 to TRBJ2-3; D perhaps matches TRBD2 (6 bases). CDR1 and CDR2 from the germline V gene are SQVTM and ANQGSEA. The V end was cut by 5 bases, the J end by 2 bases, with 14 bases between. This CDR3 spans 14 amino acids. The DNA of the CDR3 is TGCAGCGTTCTGGGCGGGGTTTCCACAGATACGCAGTATTTT. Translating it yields CSVLGGVSTDTQYF.

This CDR3 reads CASSEVDGTNSPLHF. Here the CDR3 DNA reads TGTGCCAGCAGTGAAGTGGACGGAACCAATTCACCCCTCCACTTT. V is TRBV2 and J is TRBJ1-6; D uncertain. This CDR3 has 15 amino acids. Germline V gene sequence: CDR1 SNHLY, CDR2 FYNNEI. V lost 1 base and J 7 bases, leaving 11 bases between the germline ends.

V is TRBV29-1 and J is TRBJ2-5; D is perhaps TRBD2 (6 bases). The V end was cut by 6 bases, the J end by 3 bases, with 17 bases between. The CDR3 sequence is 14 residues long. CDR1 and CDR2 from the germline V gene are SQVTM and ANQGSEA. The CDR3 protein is CSVVGTPRKETQYF. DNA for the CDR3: TGCAGCGTCGTTGGGACTCCCCGGAAAGAGACCCAGTACTTC.

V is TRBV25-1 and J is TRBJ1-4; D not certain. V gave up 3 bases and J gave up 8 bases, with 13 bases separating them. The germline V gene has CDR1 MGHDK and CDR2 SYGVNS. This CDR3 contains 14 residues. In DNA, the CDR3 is TGTGCCAGCAGTGACCGGGCGGGAGAAGAAAAACTGTTTTTT. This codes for CASSDRAGEEKLFF.

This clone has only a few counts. DNA of the CDR3: TGTGCCAGCAGGCGAACAGGGAATCAGCCCCAGCATTTT. Amino acid sequence: CASRRTGNQPQHF. The chain is built from TRBV6-1 and TRBJ1-5, with a possible D match to TRBD1 (6 bases). The CDR3 length is 13 residues. The germline V gene encodes CDR1 MNHNS and CDR2 SASEGT. V was shortened by 6 bases and J by 4 bases, with 10 bases between the two germline ends.

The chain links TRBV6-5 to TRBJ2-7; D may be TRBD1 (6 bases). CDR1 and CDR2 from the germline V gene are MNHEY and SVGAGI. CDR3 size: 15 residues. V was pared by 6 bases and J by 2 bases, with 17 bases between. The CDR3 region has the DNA TGTGCCAGCAGGCCCGGGACAACTAGACCCTACGAGCAGTACTTC. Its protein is CASRPGTTRPYEQYF.

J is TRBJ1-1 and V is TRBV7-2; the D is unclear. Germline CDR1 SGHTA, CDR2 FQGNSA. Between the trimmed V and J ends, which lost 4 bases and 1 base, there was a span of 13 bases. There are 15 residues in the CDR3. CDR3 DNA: TGTGCCAGCAGCTCCCCGGCGGGAACGAACACTGAAGCTTTCTTT. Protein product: CASSSPAGTNTEAFF.

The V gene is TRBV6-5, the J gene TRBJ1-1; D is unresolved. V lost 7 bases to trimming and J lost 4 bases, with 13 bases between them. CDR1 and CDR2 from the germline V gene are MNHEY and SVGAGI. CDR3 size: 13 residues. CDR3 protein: CASIRRGGTEAFF. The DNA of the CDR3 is TGTGCCAGCATCCGACGGGGAGGCACTGAAGCTTTCTTT.

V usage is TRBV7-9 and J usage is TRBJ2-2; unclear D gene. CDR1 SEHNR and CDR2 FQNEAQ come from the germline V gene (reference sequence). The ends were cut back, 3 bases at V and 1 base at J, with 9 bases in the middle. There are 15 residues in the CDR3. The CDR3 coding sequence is TGTGCCAGCAGCTTCCGAGCAGGGAACACCGGGGAGCTGTTTTTT. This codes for CASSFRAGNTGELFF.

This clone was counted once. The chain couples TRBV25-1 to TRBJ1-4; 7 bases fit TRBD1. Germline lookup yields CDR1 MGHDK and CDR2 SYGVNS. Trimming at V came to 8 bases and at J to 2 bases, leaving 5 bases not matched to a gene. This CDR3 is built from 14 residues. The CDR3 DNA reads TGTGCCAGCGAAAACAGGGGCACTAATGAAAAACTGTTTTTT. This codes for CASENRGTNEKLFF.

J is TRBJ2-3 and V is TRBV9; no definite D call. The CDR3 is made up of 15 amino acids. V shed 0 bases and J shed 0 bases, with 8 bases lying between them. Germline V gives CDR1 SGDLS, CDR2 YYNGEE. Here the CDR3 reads CASSVGVTSTDTQYF. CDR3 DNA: TGTGCCAGCAGCGTAGGGGTGACTAGCACAGATACGCAGTATTTT.

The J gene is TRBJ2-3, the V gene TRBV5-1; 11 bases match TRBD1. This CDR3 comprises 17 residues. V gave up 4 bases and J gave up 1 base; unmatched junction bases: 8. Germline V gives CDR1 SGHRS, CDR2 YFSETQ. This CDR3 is CASSQYGQGAGTDTQYF. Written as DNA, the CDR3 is TGCGCCAGCAGCCAATACGGACAGGGGGCAGGCACAGATACGCAGTATTTT.

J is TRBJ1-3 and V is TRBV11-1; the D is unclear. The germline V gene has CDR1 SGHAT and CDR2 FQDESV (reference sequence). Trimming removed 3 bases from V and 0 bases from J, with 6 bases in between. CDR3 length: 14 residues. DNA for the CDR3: TGTGCCAGCAGCTTGGACCACTCTGGAAACACCATATATTTT. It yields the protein CASSLDHSGNTIYF.

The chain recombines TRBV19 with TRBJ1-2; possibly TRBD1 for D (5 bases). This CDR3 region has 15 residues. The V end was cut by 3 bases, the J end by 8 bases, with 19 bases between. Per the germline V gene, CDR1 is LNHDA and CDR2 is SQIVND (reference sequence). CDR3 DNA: TGTGCCAGTAGTATTTCGACGGGGACCTACGCCGGCTACACCTTC. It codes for CASSISTGTYAGYTF.